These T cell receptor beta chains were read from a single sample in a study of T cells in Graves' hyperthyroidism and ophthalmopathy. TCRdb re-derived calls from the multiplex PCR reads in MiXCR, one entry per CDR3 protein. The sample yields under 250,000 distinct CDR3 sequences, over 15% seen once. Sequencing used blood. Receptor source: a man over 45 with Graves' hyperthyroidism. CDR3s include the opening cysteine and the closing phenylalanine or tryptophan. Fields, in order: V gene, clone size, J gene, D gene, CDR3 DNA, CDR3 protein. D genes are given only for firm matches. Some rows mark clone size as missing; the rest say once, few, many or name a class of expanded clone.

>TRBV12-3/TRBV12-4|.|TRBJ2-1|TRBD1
TGTGCCAGCAGTTTTGGGACAGGGGCGAATGAGCAGTTCTTC
CASSFGTGANEQFF
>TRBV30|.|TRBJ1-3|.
TGTGCCTGGAGCCCAGACTACGGAAACACCATATATTTT
CAWSPDYGNTIYF
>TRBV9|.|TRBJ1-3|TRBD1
TGTGCCAGCAGCCCATGGGGGCAGGGGGCAAGAAGAAACACCATATATTTT
CASSPWGQGARRNTIYF
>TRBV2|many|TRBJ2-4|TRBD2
TGTGCCAGCAGAAGGGGGCTAGCGGGAGGGACCAAAAACATTCAGTACTTC
CASRRGLAGGTKNIQYF
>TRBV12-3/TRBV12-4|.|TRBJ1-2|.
TGTGCCAGCAGTTTTTCGGGACCGGTTGGTGGCTACACCTTC
CASSFSGPVGGYTF
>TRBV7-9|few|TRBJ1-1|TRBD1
TGTGCCAGCAGGCCCCGACAGGGTAGCACTGAAGCTTTCTTT
CASRPRQGSTEAFF
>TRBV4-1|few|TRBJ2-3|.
TGCGCCAGCAGCCAAAGGACTCCGGGTGATACGCAGTATTTT
CASSQRTPGDTQYF
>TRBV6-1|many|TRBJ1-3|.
TGTGCCAGCACCATCTCTGGAAACACCATATATTTT
CASTISGNTIYF
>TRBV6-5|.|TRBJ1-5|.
TGTGCCAGCAGAACTCTGAGCGGGTCCCAGCATTTT
CASRTLSGSQHF
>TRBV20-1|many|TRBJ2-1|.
TGCAGTGCTCAAATACAGGGTTTCGACCAAGATGAGCAGTTCTTC
CSAQIQGFDQDEQFF
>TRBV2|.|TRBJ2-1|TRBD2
TGTGCCAGCAGTACTAGCGGGAATGAGCAGTTCTTC
CASSTSGNEQFF
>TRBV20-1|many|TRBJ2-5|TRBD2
TGCAGTGCTAGAGTTGCGGGAGTAGTGGAGACCCAGTACTTC
CSARVAGVVETQYF
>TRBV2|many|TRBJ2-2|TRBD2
TGTGCCAGCAGGGGGACTAGCGGGAGGGCGTTTCCCGGGGAGCTGTTTTTT
CASRGTSGRAFPGELFF
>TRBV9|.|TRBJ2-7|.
TGTGCCAGCAGCGTCGAGAGTGGCTCCTACGAGCAGTACTTC
CASSVESGSYEQYF
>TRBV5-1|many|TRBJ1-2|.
TGCGCCAGCAGCTCAGCAGGCAGAGCTAACTATGGCTACACCTTC
CASSSAGRANYGYTF
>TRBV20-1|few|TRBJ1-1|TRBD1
TGCAGTGCTAGAGAGGGGACAGGGGGGACAGCTTTCTTT
CSAREGTGGTAFF
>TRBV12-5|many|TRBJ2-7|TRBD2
TGTGCTAGTGGTCAGGCGCCTAGCGGGCCGACCTACGAGCAGTACTTC
CASGQAPSGPTYEQYF
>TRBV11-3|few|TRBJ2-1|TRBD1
TGTGCCAGCAGCTTCCTTTACAGGGGGCTCTCCTACAATGAGCAGTTCTTC
CASSFLYRGLSYNEQFF
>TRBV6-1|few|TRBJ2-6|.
TGTGCCAGCAGTAAGGGACATGCGGCCAACGTCCTGACTTTC
CASSKGHAANVLTF
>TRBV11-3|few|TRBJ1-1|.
TGTGCCAGCAGTTTAGGATCTGAAGCTTTCTTT
CASSLGSEAFF
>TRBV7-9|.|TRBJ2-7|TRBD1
TGTGCCAGCAGCTTAAGTAGACAGGGAAGTTACGAGCAGTACTTC
CASSLSRQGSYEQYF
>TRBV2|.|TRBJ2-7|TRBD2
TGTGCCAGCAGTGAAGTGCAGTGGTTGGGGACTAGCGGGAGAGAGCAGTACTTC
CASSEVQWLGTSGREQYF
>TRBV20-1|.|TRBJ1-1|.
TGCAGTGCCAGGTCCCCGGTAGTCGAGACTGAAGCTTTCTTT
CSARSPVVETEAFF
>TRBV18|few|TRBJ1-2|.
TGTGCCAGCTCACTGGGACGGAACTCTAACTATGGCTACACCTTC
CASSLGRNSNYGYTF
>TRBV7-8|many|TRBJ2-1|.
TGTGCCAGCAGCGTCACCCGGGCCCAGAGGGAACAGTTCTTC
CASSVTRAQREQFF
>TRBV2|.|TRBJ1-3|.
TGTGCCAGCAATGGGGATGGAAACACCATATATTTT
CASNGDGNTIYF
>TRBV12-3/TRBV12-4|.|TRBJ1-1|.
TGTGCCAGCAGTCCACAGGTAGTCAACACTGAAGCTTTCTTT
CASSPQVVNTEAFF
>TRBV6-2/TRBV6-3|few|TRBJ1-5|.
TGTGCCAGCAGTTTTGGGGCCCCCAATCAGCCCCAGCATTTT
CASSFGAPNQPQHF
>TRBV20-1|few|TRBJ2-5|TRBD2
TGCAGTGCCGGGGACTACTCAGCTGTCCAAGAGACCCAGTACTTC
CSAGDYSAVQETQYF
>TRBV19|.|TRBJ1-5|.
TGTGCCAGTAGTACGACAGGAAGCAATCAGCCCCAGCATTTT
CASSTTGSNQPQHF
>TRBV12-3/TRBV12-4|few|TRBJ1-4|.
TGTGCCAGCAGTCTCGGACGCCGCAGCATATGGGAAAAACTGTTTTTT
CASSLGRRSIWEKLFF
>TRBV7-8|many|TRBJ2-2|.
TGTGCCAGCAGCAACAGAAGAGACGGGGAGCTGTTTTTT
CASSNRRDGELFF
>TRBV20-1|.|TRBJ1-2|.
TGCAGTGCTACCAGGGAGGTGGACGGCTACACCTTC
CSATREVDGYTF
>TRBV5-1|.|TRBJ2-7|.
TGCGCCAGCAGCCAGTCCCAGGACTACTACGAGCAGTACTTC
CASSQSQDYYEQYF
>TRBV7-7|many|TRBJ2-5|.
TGTGCTAGCAGCTTAGGACGGGGTGGAAGGGAGACCCAGTACTTC
CASSLGRGGRETQYF
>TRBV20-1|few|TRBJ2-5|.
TGCAGTGCTAGAACAGCGGGCGAAACATTCGAAGAGACCCAGTACTTC
CSARTAGETFEETQYF
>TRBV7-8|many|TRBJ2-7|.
TGTGCCAGCAGCTTAGGGGTGTCATACGAGCAGTACTTC
CASSLGVSYEQYF
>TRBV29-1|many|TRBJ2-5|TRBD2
TGCAGTGCTAGCGGGAGCGGGGGTGAGACCCAGTACTTC
CSASGSGGETQYF
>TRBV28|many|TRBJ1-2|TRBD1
TGTGCCAGCAGTCCACGGGACAGAGGTTTTCATCACGATGGCTACACCTTC
CASSPRDRGFHHDGYTF
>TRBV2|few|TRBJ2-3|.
TGTGCCAGCAGGCGGGACACTAGCACAGATACGCAGTATTTT
CASRRDTSTDTQYF
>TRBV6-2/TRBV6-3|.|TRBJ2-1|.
TGTGTCAGCAGTTACCCGAGTATTGGGGGGCGATTCCGCTCCTACAATGAGCAGTTCTTC
CVSSYPSIGGRFRSYNEQFF
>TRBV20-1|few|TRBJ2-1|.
TGCAGTGCTAGCAATCCAGCACTAGCGAGGGGGGACAATGAGCAGTTCTTC
CSASNPALARGDNEQFF
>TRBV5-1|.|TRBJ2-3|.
TGCGCCAGCAGCTTGGTGGTGGCGACAGATACGCAGTATTTT
CASSLVVATDTQYF
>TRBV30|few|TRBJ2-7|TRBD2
TGTGCCTGGAGTGTGGGTAGCGGGAGCTCCTACGAGCAGTACTTC
CAWSVGSGSSYEQYF
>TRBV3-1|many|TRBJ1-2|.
TGTGCCAGCAGCCAAGACCGGGGGCAGAATGGCTACACCTTC
CASSQDRGQNGYTF
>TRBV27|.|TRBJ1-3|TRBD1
TGTGCCAGCAGTCGCCTGGGACAGGGTGCTGGAAACACCATATATTTT
CASSRLGQGAGNTIYF
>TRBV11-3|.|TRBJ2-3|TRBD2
TGTGCCAGCAGCTTAGAGGGACTAGCGGGAGTGAGGGATACGCAGTATTTT
CASSLEGLAGVRDTQYF
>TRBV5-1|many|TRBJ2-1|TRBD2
TGCGCCAGCAGCTTTAGCGGGAGTGGGGGTGAGCAGTTCTTC
CASSFSGSGGEQFF
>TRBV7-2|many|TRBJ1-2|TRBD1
TGTGCCAGCAGCCCCTGGGGACAGGAGTCTTATGGCTACACCTTC
CASSPWGQESYGYTF
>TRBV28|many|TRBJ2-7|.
TGTGCCAGCAGTTTACGCTCCTACGAGCAGTACTTC
CASSLRSYEQYF
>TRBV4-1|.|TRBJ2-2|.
TGCGCCAGCAGAGTTGGAGGGAGGAACACCGGGGAGCTGTTTTTT
CASRVGGRNTGELFF
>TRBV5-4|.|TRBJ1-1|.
TGTGCCAGCAGCTTGGAGGGGGGGGACTCGGCTTTCTTT
CASSLEGGDSAFF
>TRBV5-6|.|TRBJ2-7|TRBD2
TGTGCCAGCAGACTAGCGGGAGGGGTTGACGAGCAGTACTTC
CASRLAGGVDEQYF
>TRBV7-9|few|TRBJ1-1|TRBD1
TGTGCCAGCAGTTCCCTTCAGGGGGCTGAAGCTTTCTTT
CASSSLQGAEAFF
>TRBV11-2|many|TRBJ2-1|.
TGTGCCAGCAGCCGGCGGAGGGATGAGCAGTTCTTC
CASSRRRDEQFF
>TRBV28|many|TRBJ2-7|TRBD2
TGTGCCAGCAGTTTGATTCCGGGGGGAACCTACGAGCAGTACTTC
CASSLIPGGTYEQYF
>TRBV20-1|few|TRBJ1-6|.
TGCAGTGCTAGACAGGTCTATTCACCCCTCCACTTT
CSARQVYSPLHF
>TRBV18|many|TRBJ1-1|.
TGTGCCAGCTCACCTAACCGAGACATGAACACTGAAGCTTTCTTT
CASSPNRDMNTEAFF
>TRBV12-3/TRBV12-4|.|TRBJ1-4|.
TGTGCCAGCAGTTTGATCGGGGGTTTGGCTAATGAAAAACTGTTTTTT
CASSLIGGLANEKLFF